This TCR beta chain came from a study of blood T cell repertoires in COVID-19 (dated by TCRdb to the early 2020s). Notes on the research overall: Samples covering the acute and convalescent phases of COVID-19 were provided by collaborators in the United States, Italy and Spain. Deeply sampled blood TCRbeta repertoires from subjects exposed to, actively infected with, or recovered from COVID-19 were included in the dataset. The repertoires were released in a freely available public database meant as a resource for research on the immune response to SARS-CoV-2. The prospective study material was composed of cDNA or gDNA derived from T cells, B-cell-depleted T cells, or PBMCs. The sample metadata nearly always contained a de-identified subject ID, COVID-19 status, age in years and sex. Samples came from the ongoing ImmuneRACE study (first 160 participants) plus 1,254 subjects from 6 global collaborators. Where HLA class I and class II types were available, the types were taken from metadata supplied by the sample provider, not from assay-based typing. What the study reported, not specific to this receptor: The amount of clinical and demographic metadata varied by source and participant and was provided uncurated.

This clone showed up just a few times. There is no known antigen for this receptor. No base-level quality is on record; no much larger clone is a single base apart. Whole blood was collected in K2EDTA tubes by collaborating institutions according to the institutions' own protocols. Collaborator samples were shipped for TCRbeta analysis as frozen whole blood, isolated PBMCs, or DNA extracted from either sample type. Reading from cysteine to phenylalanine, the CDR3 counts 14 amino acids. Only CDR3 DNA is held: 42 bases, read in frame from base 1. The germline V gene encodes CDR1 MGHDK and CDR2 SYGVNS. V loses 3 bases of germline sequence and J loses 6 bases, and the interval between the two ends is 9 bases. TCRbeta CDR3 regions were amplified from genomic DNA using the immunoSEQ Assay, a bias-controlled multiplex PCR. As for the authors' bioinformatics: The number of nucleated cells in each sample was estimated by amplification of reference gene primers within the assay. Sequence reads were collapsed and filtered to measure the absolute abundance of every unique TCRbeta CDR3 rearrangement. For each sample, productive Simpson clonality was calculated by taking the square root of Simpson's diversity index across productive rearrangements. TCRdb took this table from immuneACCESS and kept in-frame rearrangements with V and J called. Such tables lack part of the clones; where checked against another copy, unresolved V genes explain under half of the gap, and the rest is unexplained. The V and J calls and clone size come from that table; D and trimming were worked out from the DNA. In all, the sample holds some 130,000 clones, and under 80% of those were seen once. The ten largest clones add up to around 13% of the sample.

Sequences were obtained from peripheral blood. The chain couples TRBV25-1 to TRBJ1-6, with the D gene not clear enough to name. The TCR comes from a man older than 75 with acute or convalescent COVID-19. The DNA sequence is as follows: TGTGCCAGCAGTGAGGTAGGAGGTAATTCACCCCTCCACTTT. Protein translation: CASSEVGGNSPLHF. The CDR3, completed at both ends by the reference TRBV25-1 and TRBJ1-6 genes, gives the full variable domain EADIYQTPRYLVIGTGKKITLECSQTMGHDKMYWYQQDPGMELHLIHYSYGVNSTEKGDLSSESTVSRIRTEHFPLTLESARPSHTSQYLCASSEVGGNSPLHFGNGTRLTVT.